The TCR beta chain described here comes from a study of blood T cell repertoires in COVID-19. Enrolment of Seattle patients took place during active infection, and they were followed longitudinally. The repertoire was sequenced with immunoSEQ multiplex PCR; TCRdb's copy has only in-frame clones and lacks some. The data hold around 230,000 clones, with just over 85% observed a single time. CDR3 size: 15 residues. V dropped 1 base and J dropped 4; count of bases not matched to a gene: 2. Germline CDR1 MDHEN, CDR2 SYDVKM. This rearrangement joins TRBV28 to TRBJ2-2; TRBD1 aligns across 8 bases. The receptor was isolated from a man between 45 and 60 years old with COVID-19, enrolled during active disease. Material: peripheral blood. The CDR3 coding sequence is TGTGCCAGCAGTTTATCCAGGGGGCCCACCGGGGAGCTGTTTTTT. Protein product: CASSLSRGPTGELFF.